Given below is one T cell receptor beta chain in context. The data derive from a study of blood T cell repertoires in COVID-19. Study background: Sample material is recorded as cDNA or gDNA derived from T cells, B-cell-depleted T cells, or PBMCs.

Profiling relied on immunoSEQ multiplex PCR, and the TCRdb table lists in-frame clones only, not all of them. The top ten hold 8.5% to 9.5% of the sample, which has some 110,000 clones, roughly 79% seen once. Germline assignment: CDR1 SGHNT and CDR2 YYREEE (reference sequence). The CDR3 spans 15 residues. Trimming left V 0 bases short and J 4 bases short, with 11 bases between. The sequence was collected from a woman in her seventies with acute or convalescent COVID-19. This sequence joins TRBV5-4 and TRBJ1-5; D uncertain. Sequenced material: peripheral blood. The CDR3 DNA is TGTGCCAGCAGCTTGGGGGGAGGGTTTAATCAGCCCCAGCATTTT. Amino acids: CASSLGGGFNQPQHF.